Listed below are T cell receptor beta chains from one sample, sequenced in a study of T cell responses to AZD1222 COVID-19 vaccine. The assay was immunoSEQ multiplex PCR, and TCRdb's table has in-frame clones only and misses some. The data contain some 90,000 clones, 80% to 90% of them singletons. This material consisted of peripheral blood, taken on day 0 of AZD1222 vaccination. These receptors were collected from an adult in good health. CDR3s include the opening cysteine and the closing phenylalanine or tryptophan. Each record gives: clone size, D gene, J gene, V gene, CDR3 DNA, CDR3 protein. The D gene is left open where the match is weak. The listing skips clone size in some rows; elsewhere it reads once, few, many or a size class.

>NA|NA|TRBJ1-3|TRBV19
TGTGCCACCCAACGGGGGAGAGGAAACACCATATATTTT
CATQRGRGNTIYF
>NA|TRBD1|TRBJ1-5|TRBV4-1
TGCGCCAGCAGCCAGGTGGGGACAGGGGACAATCAGCCCCAGCATTTT
CASSQVGTGDNQPQHF
>NA|NA|TRBJ1-2|TRBV4-2
TGTGCCAGCAGCCAAGCCCGGACAAGGGGGGTTCACACCTTC
CASSQARTRGVHTF
>once|TRBD2|TRBJ2-7|TRBV7-8
TGTGCCAGCAGCTTACGCGGGAGGTACGAGCAGTACTTC
CASSLRGRYEQYF
>NA|NA|TRBJ2-1|TRBV28
TGTGCCAGCAGGAAGGGGGGGGATGAGCAGTTCTTC
CASRKGGDEQFF
>once|NA|TRBJ2-2|TRBV4-1
TGCGCCAGCAGGCCAGCACCGAGTACCGGGGAGCTGTTTTTT
CASRPAPSTGELFF
>once|NA|TRBJ2-7|TRBV14
TGTGCCAGCAGCCAAGATGCGGGCGGGATCTCCTACGAGCAGTACTTC
CASSQDAGGISYEQYF
>NA|TRBD1|TRBJ1-3|TRBV7-2
TGTGCCAGCAGCGAACAGGGGTTTAGAAACACCATATATTTT
CASSEQGFRNTIYF
>NA|NA|TRBJ2-7|TRBV5-1
TGCGCCAGCAGCTTTGCGATACCTGGAGCCTACGAGCAGTACTTC
CASSFAIPGAYEQYF
>NA|NA|TRBJ1-1|TRBV11-2
TGTGCCAGCAGCTTAGGGGTTATGATCACTGAAGCTTTCTTT
CASSLGVMITEAFF
>NA|NA|TRBJ1-2|TRBV3-1/TRBV3-2
TGTGCCAGCAGCCCCCCGGGTGCCCTACTGGATGGCTACACCTTC
CASSPPGALLDGYTF
>NA|TRBD1|TRBJ1-1|TRBV11-2
TGTGCCAGCAGCCCCGGACAGGGTCGGGGTAACACTGAAGCTTTCTTT
CASSPGQGRGNTEAFF
>NA|NA|TRBJ1-1|TRBV5-6
TGTGCCAGCAGCATCCAATTTGTTAACCCGAACACTGAAGCTTTCTTT
CASSIQFVNPNTEAFF
>once|TRBD1|TRBJ1-3|TRBV2
TGTGCCAGCAGTCGGGACAGAAGCTCTGGAAACACCATATATTTT
CASSRDRSSGNTIYF
>NA|TRBD2|TRBJ2-1|TRBV3-1/TRBV3-2
TGTGCCAGCAGTAGACTAGCGGGAGGCAGTAATGAGCAGTTCTTC
CASSRLAGGSNEQFF
>NA|NA|TRBJ1-2|TRBV3-1/TRBV3-2
TGTGCCAGCAGCCGCAACTATGGCTACACCTTC
CASSRNYGYTF
>NA|NA|TRBJ1-4|TRBV6-5
TGTGCCAGCAGCTGGACACAAACTAATGAAAAACTGTTTTTT
CASSWTQTNEKLFF
>NA|NA|TRBJ2-7|TRBV5-4
TGTGCCAGCAGCTTTGGCAAATCCTACGAGCAGTACTTC
CASSFGKSYEQYF
>few|NA|TRBJ2-7|TRBV30
TGTGCCTGTAAACGGGACACCTCCTACGAGCAGTACTTC
CACKRDTSYEQYF
>NA|TRBD1|TRBJ1-6|TRBV30
TGTGCCTGGAGTAGGGGAGGACAGGGTGATACACCCCTCCACTTT
CAWSRGGQGDTPLHF
>NA|TRBD2|TRBJ2-1|TRBV28
TGTGCCAGCAGTTTAGAAGGACTAGGACCTAATGAGCAGTTCTTC
CASSLEGLGPNEQFF
>NA|NA|TRBJ1-1|TRBV12-3/TRBV12-4
TGTGCCAGCAGTACGGAAGGGAGGACTGAAGCTTTCTTT
CASSTEGRTEAFF
>once|TRBD2|TRBJ2-4|TRBV3-1/TRBV3-2
TGTGCCAGCAGTTCAAGGTCACTAGCGGGAGTCAAAAACATTCAGTACTTC
CASSSRSLAGVKNIQYF
>NA|TRBD2|TRBJ2-1|TRBV29-1
TGCAGCGTTGGGACTAGCGGCTACAATGAGCAGTTCTTC
CSVGTSGYNEQFF
>NA|NA|TRBJ2-7|TRBV28
TGTGCCAGCAGTTCAGACATTCACGAGCAGTACTTC
CASSSDIHEQYF
>NA|TRBD1|TRBJ1-1|TRBV5-1
TGCGCCAGCAGCTTGAGACAGGGAAGCACTGAAGCTTTCTTT
CASSLRQGSTEAFF
>few|NA|TRBJ2-7|TRBV6-6
TGTGCCAGCAGTTACAGGCGGTACGAGCAGTACTTC
CASSYRRYEQYF
>few|NA|TRBJ1-2|TRBV27
TGTGCCAGCAGCCGAAGTCGGATCGATGGCTACACCTTC
CASSRSRIDGYTF
>NA|NA|TRBJ2-7|TRBV7-8
TGTGCCAGCACCTCCTACGGTACAGTCTACGAGCAGTACTTC
CASTSYGTVYEQYF
>NA|NA|TRBJ1-1|TRBV5-5
TGTGCCAGCAGTCCCGGGTGGACTGAAGCTTTCTTT
CASSPGWTEAFF
>once|NA|TRBJ2-3|TRBV7-7
TGTGCTAGCAGCCCGTCTCCTGGGAGCACAGATACGCAGTATTTT
CASSPSPGSTDTQYF
>NA|NA|TRBJ2-1|TRBV6-4
TGTGCCAGCAGTGACAATCAAGTAGCCTGGAGCTCCTACAATGAGCAGTTCTTC
CASSDNQVAWSSYNEQFF
>few|TRBD1|TRBJ2-7|TRBV10-3
TGTGCCATCAACCCCGGGACAGCCTCCTACGAGCAGTACTTC
CAINPGTASYEQYF
>once|NA|TRBJ2-7|TRBV7-8
TGTGCCAGCAGCCTATCTAGTGCGGGACTCCTACTCTACGAGCAGTACTTC
CASSLSSAGLLLYEQYF